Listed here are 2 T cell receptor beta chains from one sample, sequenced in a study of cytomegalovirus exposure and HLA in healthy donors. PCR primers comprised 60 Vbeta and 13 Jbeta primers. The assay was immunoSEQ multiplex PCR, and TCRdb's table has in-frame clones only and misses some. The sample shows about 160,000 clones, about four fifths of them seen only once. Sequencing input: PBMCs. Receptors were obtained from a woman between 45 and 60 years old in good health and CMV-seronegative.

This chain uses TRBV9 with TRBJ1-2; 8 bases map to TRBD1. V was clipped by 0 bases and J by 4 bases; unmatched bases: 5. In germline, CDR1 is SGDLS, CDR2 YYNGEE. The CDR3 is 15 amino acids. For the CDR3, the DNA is TGTGCCAGCAGCGTAGCCCCTACAGGGGGCTATGGCTACACCTTC. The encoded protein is CASSVAPTGGYGYTF.

CDR3 DNA sequence: TGTGCCAGCAGCCGCCAGGGGGAAAAACTGTTTTTT. Translated: CASSRQGEKLFF. The chain carries TRBV7-2 and TRBJ1-4; maybe TRBD1 (6 bases). Germline assignment: CDR1 SGHTA and CDR2 FQGNSA. Trimming removed 5 bases from V and 8 bases from J, with 9 bases in between. This CDR3 comprises 12 residues.